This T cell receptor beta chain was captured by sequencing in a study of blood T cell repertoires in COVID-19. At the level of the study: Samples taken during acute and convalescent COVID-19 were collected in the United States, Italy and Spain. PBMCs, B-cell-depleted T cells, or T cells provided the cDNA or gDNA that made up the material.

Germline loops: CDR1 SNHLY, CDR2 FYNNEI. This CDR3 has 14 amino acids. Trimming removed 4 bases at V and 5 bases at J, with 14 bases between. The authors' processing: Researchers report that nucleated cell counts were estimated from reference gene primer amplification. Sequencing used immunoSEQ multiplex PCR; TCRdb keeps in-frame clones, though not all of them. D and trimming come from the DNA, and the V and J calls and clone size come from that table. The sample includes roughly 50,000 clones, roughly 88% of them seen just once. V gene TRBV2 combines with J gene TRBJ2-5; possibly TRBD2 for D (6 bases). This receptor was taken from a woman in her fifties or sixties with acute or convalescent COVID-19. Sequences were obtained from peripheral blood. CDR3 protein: CASSGGVRGETQYF. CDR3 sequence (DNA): TGTGCCAGCAGTGGGGGGGTTCGGGGCGAGACCCAGTACTTC.